This TCR beta chain was captured by sequencing in a study of T-cell reconstitution after alpha-beta-depleted transplantation in children. The TCRbeta library was prepared with unique molecular identifiers. In TCRdb, the PCR reads were re-called with MiXCR into one record per CDR3 protein. Here the sample spans almost 400,000 distinct CDR3 sequences, roughly 22% being singletons. This clonotype was counted a few times. Trimming took 5 bases from V and 1 from J; bases not matched to a gene: 13. This CDR3 spans 19 amino acids. Germline V gene sequence: CDR1 SGHAT, CDR2 FQDESV (reference sequence). This sequence was found in a human donor who donated a stem cell graft to a child with acute myeloid leukemia. Sequences were derived from PBMCs from the stem cell graft donor, sampled from the stem cell graft. The gene calls are TRBV11-1 and TRBJ2-3, with TRBD2 matching over 12 bases. CDR3 region: CASSHTLAGGPIGTDTQYF. The CDR3 region has the DNA TGTGCCAGCAGCCACACACTAGCGGGAGGCCCCATAGGCACAGATACGCAGTATTTT.